This T cell receptor beta chain was sequenced for a study of response to subunit inactivated influenza vaccine (dated by TCRdb to 2016 to 2018). Broadly, across the study: Deep quantitative T cell receptor repertoire profiling was used in the study to track responses to a trivalent subunit inactivated influenza vaccine.

Read against the paper, the sample's time point label means: more than 35 days after influenza vaccine administration. Libraries came from RT-PCR. The instrument given in TCRdb is Illumina HiSeq 2500. TCRdb ran its own pipeline on the public reads, namely fastp trimming at Q25 and MiXCR clone calling, and kept in-frame beta chains. Identical CDR3 protein sequences are pooled into one entry, listed with their most common genes and DNA. The sample table contains about 160,000 distinct CDR3 sequences; only one count was recorded for roughly 10% of them. The top ten constitute approximately 13% of the sample. At least ten counts were recorded for this clonotype. Its antigen specificity is not known. Base qualities are not at hand, and no much larger clone is one base apart. Broad study findings and their caveats: According to the authors, only a limited number of new T cells may be recruited by each seasonal influenza vaccination.

Via the germline V gene, CDR1 is SGHRS and CDR2 YFSETQ. There are 15 amino acids in the CDR3, from cysteine to phenylalanine inclusive. Only the CDR3 part of the read is kept: 45 bases, read in frame from the first base. The germline V end is reduced by 4 bases and the J end by 2 bases; junction bases left unmatched: 7. The source material was non-naive T cells sorted from PBMCs, sampled roughly 45 days after vaccination. Per the publication, the cell subset or site label means: memory T cell fraction. The sequence joins TRBV5-1 to TRBJ1-2, with 8 bases matching TRBD1. This receptor was obtained from a man aged 45-65 years who received an inactivated influenza vaccine. Donor details come from another sample of the same person, matched by shared clones. The CDR3 region has the sequence CASSAYRGKNYGYTF. At the DNA level, the sequence is TGCGCCAGCAGCGCCTACAGGGGGAAAAACTATGGCTACACCTTC.